The present T cell receptor (beta chain) was sequenced within a study of liver allograft versus peripheral blood T cells. Study as a whole: Transplanted livers held T cell receptor repertoires, and these were compared with repertoires in recipients' peripheral blood. Study observations and caveats: Repertoires of T cell receptors in liver allografts reportedly differed from peripheral blood repertoires.

The CDR3 is 11 amino acids. CDR1 and CDR2 from the germline V gene are SQVTM and ANQGSEA. This clonotype was recorded many times. The antigen is not known. Mismatch with germline at one junction end may stem from a read error. In TCRdb, the reads were re-called with MiXCR into one record per CDR3 protein. This sample has about 14,000 distinct CDR3 sequences, with more than 20% found just once. The TCR was taken from a human patient who had a liver transplant. The graft donor may be the source of some T cells. This chain uses TRBV29-1 with TRBJ1-1; no definite D call. The chain's CDR3 is CSVEANIEAFF. The CDR3 nucleotides read TGCAGCGTTGAAGCCAACATTGAAGCTTTCTTT.